This T cell receptor beta chain was sequenced for a study of blood T cells in healthy people across ages. The V end was cut by 3 bases, the J end by 2 bases, with 17 bases between. The germline gives CDR1 DFQATT, CDR2 SNEGSKA (reference sequence). The length of the CDR3 is 15 residues. Sample-barcoded 5' priming and a J-beta primer mix drove a second PCR of about 6 to 12 cycles. TCRdb re-analysed the 5' RACE reads in MiXCR, keeping a single row per CDR3 protein. This repertoire shows around 1,900,000 distinct CDR3 sequences, approximately 39% found once; its top ten account for roughly 24%. This clonotype has just a few counts.

V is TRBV20-1 and J is TRBJ2-7; D might be TRBD2 (6 bases). The sequenced material came from blood. The sequence was collected from a human donor in good health. CDR3 region: CSASRPSGTPYEQYF. CDR3 coding DNA: TGCAGTGCTAGTCGTCCGTCAGGGACTCCCTACGAGCAGTACTTC.